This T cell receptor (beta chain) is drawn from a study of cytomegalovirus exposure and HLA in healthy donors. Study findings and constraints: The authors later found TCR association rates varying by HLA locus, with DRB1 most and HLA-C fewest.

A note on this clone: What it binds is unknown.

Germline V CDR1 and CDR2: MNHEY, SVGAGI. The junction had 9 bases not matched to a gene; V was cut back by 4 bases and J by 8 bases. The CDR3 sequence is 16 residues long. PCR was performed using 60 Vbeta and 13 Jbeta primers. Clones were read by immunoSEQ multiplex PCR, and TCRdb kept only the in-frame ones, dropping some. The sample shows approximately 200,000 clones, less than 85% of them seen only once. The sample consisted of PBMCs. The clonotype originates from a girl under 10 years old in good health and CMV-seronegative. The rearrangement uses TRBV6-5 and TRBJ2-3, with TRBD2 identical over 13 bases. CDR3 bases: TGTGCCAGCAGTTCCGAGACTAGCGGGAGGTTTTCTACGCAGTATTTT. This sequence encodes CASSSETSGRFSTQYF.